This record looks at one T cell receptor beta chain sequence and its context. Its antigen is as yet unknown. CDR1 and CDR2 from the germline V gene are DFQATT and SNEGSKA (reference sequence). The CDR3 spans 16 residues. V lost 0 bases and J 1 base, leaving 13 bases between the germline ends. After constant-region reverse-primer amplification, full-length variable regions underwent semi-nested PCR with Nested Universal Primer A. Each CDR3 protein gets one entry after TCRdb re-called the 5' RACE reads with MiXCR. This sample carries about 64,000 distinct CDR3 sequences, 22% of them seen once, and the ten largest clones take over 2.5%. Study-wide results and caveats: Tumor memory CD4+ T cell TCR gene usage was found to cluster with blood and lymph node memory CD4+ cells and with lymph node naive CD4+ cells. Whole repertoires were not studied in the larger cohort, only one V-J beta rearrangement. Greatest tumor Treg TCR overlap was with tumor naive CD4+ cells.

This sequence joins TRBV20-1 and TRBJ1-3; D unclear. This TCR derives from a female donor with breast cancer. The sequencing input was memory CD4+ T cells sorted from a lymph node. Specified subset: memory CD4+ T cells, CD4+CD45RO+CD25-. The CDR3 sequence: CSARDGTRASGNTIYF. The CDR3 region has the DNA TGCAGTGCTAGAGATGGTACCCGTGCGTCTGGAAACACCATATATTTT.